The 22 T cell receptor beta chains below come from one sample, sequenced in a study of Ad26.COV2.S vaccination and SARS-CoV-2 variants. The treatment is: approximately 18 received Ad26.COV2.S at low or high dose, single or two shots; about five received placebo; per-sample allocation not given. Specimens were obtained on day 63 following the first vaccine or placebo injection. Repertoires were generated with immunoSEQ multiplex PCR, while TCRdb's copy carries only in-frame clones and drops some. This sample has about 440,000 clones, with around 91% found just once. This material consisted of peripheral blood, taken in a trial of Ad26.COV2.S vaccine versus placebo. These receptors came from a person aged 18 to 65 who received the Ad26.COV2.S COVID-19 vaccine or a placebo.

This chain links TRBV11-2 with TRBJ1-1, with D perhaps TRBD1 (5 bases). CDR3 length equals 14 residues. V lost 1 base and J lost 1, with 7 bases in between. Germline CDR1 SGHAT, CDR2 FQNNGV. The CDR3 reads CASSLAGANTEAFF. CDR3 bases: TGTGCCAGCAGCTTAGCTGGGGCGAACACTGAAGCTTTCTTT.

A single count supports this clone. The chain links TRBV9 to TRBJ2-7; D ambiguous. The germline gives CDR1 SGDLS, CDR2 YYNGEE. This CDR3 spans 10 amino acids. V dropped 6 bases and J dropped 7 bases, with 8 bases sitting between them. The CDR3 nucleotides are TGTGCCAGCATAATTGGGGAGCAGTACTTC. Its protein product is CASIIGEQYF.

The chain employs TRBV2 and TRBJ2-1; 9 positions agree with TRBD2. Germline V gene lookup returns CDR1 SNHLY and CDR2 FYNNEI. The CDR3 has 14 residues. Germline trimming cut 1 base from V and 10 bases from J; bases unmatched to any gene: 5. CDR3 amino acids: CASSEGASGAEQFF. The CDR3 DNA follows: TGTGCCAGCAGTGAAGGGGCTAGCGGGGCCGAGCAGTTCTTC.

This chain joins TRBV27 and TRBJ2-7; D is undetermined. The CDR3 is 11 amino acids. Germline CDR1 reads MNHEY; CDR2 reads SMNVEV (reference sequence). Deletions cut 5 bases from V and 6 bases from J, with 8 bases between. The CDR3 bases are TGTGCCAGCAGTATTCGTGGCGAGCAGTACTTC. The encoded protein is CASSIRGEQYF.

The chain combines TRBV27 with TRBJ2-3; the match to TRBD2 covers 16 bases. CDR3 length equals 19 residues. From germline, CDR1 is MNHEY and CDR2 SMNVEV (reference sequence). The V and J ends lost 5 bases and 3 bases, in that order; junction bases with no gene match: 11. The CDR3 nucleotides read TGTGCCAGCAGTACTGTGGGACTAGCGGGAGGGCTGAGTACAGATACGCAGTATTTT. Its translation is CASSTVGLAGGLSTDTQYF.

This clone showed up just a few times. The chain combines TRBV2 with TRBJ1-1; a possible D gene is TRBD1 (6 bases). Germline CDR1 is SNHLY and CDR2 is FYNNEI. The CDR3 is made up of 14 amino acids. V gave up 0 bases and J gave up 6 bases, with 11 bases separating them. CDR3 in amino acids: CASSEAGSGAEAFF. The DNA for the CDR3 is TGTGCCAGCAGTGAAGCAGGGTCAGGGGCTGAAGCTTTCTTT. Based on the CDR3 plus reference TRBV2 and TRBJ1-1, the full variable domain is EPEVTQTPSHQVTQMGQEVILRCVPISNHLYFYWYRQILGQKVEFLVSFYNNEISEKSEIFDDQFSVERPDGSNFTLKIRSTKLEDSAMYFCASSEAGSGAEAFFGQGTRLTVV.

The chain uses TRBV27 and TRBJ2-7, with 10 bases fitting TRBD1. V lost 0 bases to trimming and J lost 6 bases; unmatched junction nucleotides: 8. The CDR3 extends over 16 amino acids. Germline V gene sequence: CDR1 MNHEY, CDR2 SMNVEV (reference sequence). This CDR3 reads CASSLSPGQGKVEQYF. The CDR3 DNA reads as TGTGCCAGCAGTTTATCTCCGGGACAGGGGAAGGTCGAGCAGTACTTC.

J is TRBJ2-5 and V is TRBV28, with a tentative D call TRBD2 (5 bases). Germline CDR1 reads MDHEN; CDR2 reads SYDVKM. Trimming left V 1 base short and J 4 bases short, with 25 bases between. This CDR3 is 19 amino acids long. The chain's CDR3 is CASSLSPDQSSVRVETQYF. CDR3 DNA sequence: TGTGCCAGCAGTTTATCTCCAGATCAAAGCAGCGTGAGGGTAGAGACCCAGTACTTC.

This clone was detected once. This chain links TRBV7-9 with TRBJ1-2, with TRBD1 as a possible D gene (5 bases). Germline V gene lookup returns CDR1 SEHNR and CDR2 FQNEAQ (reference sequence). V was cut by 0 bases and J by 8 bases, with 10 bases left in between. The CDR3 spans 13 residues. CDR3 region: CASSLASRGGYTF. CDR3 bases: TGTGCCAGCAGCTTAGCCTCCCGGGGCGGCTACACCTTC.

The chain carries TRBV7-2 and TRBJ2-1, with D perhaps given as TRBD1 or TRBD2 (5 bases each). Trimming removed 2 bases from V and 9 bases from J, with 11 bases in between. This CDR3 comprises 13 residues. Germline values: CDR1 SGHTA, CDR2 FQGNSA. The CDR3 coding sequence is TGTGCCAGCAGCTTACAACGGGACGGTGAGCAGTTCTTC. As protein: CASSLQRDGEQFF. Together with reference TRBV7-2 and TRBJ2-1, the CDR3 gives the full variable domain: GAGVSQSPSNKVTEKGKDVELRCDPISGHTALYWYRQSLGQGLEFLIYFQGNSAPDKSGLPSDRFSAERTGGSVSTLTIQRTQQEDSAVYLCASSLQRDGEQFFGPGTRLTVL.

The V gene is TRBV4-1, the J gene TRBJ2-2; possibly TRBD1 for D (6 bases). CDR1 MGHRA and CDR2 YSYEKL come from the germline V gene. The ends were cut back, 1 base at V and 0 bases at J, with 15 bases in the middle. There are 18 residues in the CDR3. The CDR3 coding sequence is TGCGCCAGCAGCCAAGCCCCCACAGGGAGATCGAACACCGGGGAGCTGTTTTTT. It encodes CASSQAPTGRSNTGELFF.

This chain joins TRBV13 and TRBJ1-1; no reliable D call. Deletions cut 1 base from V and 0 bases from J, with 12 bases between. The CDR3 sequence is 16 residues long. CDR1 and CDR2 (germline): PRHDT, FYEKMQ (reference sequence). The CDR3: CASSLDSGSMNTEAFF. CDR3 nucleotide sequence: TGTGCCAGCAGCTTAGATTCGGGGAGCATGAACACTGAAGCTTTCTTT.

To note about this clone: Other DNA sequences from this sample encode an identical CDR3 as well. CDR3: CASSLDPTGELFF. CDR3 sequence (DNA): TGTGCCAGCAGCTTAGACCCGACCGGGGAGCTGTTTTTT. The genes are TRBV11-2 and TRBJ2-2, with unresolved D. The CDR3 length is 13 residues. The V end lost 0 bases, the J end lost 5 bases, and 4 bases lay between the germline ends. Germline V gives CDR1 SGHAT, CDR2 FQNNGV.

The rearrangement uses TRBV7-9 and TRBJ2-2, with 15 bases aligning to TRBD2. The CDR3 length is 15 residues. V was clipped by 10 bases and J by 7 bases; unmatched bases: 7. Germline V gene sequence: CDR1 SEHNR, CDR2 FQNEAQ (reference sequence). CDR3 in amino acids: CANGGLAGGSGELFF. The CDR3 DNA is TGTGCCAACGGAGGACTAGCGGGAGGGAGCGGGGAGCTGTTTTTT.

The chain joins TRBV2 to TRBJ2-7; D not certain. Germline-derived CDR1 and CDR2 are SNHLY and FYNNEI. Trimming removed 4 bases at V and 3 bases at J, with 10 bases between. CDR3 length equals 13 residues. Here the CDR3 reads CASSGQADYEQYF. CDR3 bases: TGTGCCAGCAGTGGCCAGGCAGACTACGAGCAGTACTTC. The full variable domain, with the rest looked up from reference TRBV2 and TRBJ2-7, is EPEVTQTPSHQVTQMGQEVILRCVPISNHLYFYWYRQILGQKVEFLVSFYNNEISEKSEIFDDQFSVERPDGSNFTLKIRSTKLEDSAMYFCASSGQADYEQYFGPGTRLTVT.

The rearrangement uses TRBV2 and TRBJ1-1, with no clear D. Trimming removed 3 bases at V and 7 bases at J, with 6 bases between. CDR1 is SNHLY, CDR2 FYNNEI, per germline. This CDR3 region has 11 residues. CDR3 sequence reads: CASSEQLEAFF. The CDR3, as DNA: TGTGCCAGCAGTGAGCAGCTTGAAGCTTTCTTT.

This clone was observed a single time. The chain is built from TRBV6-5 and TRBJ1-2; tentatively, D is TRBD1 (5 bases). Germline loops: CDR1 MNHEY, CDR2 SVGAGI. This CDR3 region has 13 residues. V was clipped by 5 bases and J by 2 bases, with 9 bases between them. The CDR3 reads CASSPGPNYGYTF. The CDR3 DNA follows: TGTGCCAGCAGTCCGGGACCCAACTATGGCTACACCTTC.

Of note for this clone: The same CDR3 is also encoded by other DNA sequences in this sample. The rearrangement uses TRBV7-2 and TRBJ2-1; possibly TRBD1 for D (6 bases). Trimming took 5 bases from V and 3 from J, leaving 14 bases between them. The CDR3 covers 15 residues. Germline V CDR1 and CDR2: SGHTA, FQGNSA. In DNA form, the CDR3 reads TGTGCCAGCAGCCTGACCGGGACAAACTACAATGAGCAGTTCTTC. Protein product: CASSLTGTNYNEQFF.

DNA of the CDR3: TGTGCCAGCAGTTTAATGCAGGGTTATGGCTACACCTTC. This codes for CASSLMQGYGYTF. The genes are TRBV12-3 or TRBV12-4 and TRBJ1-2; possible D gene TRBD1, 5 bases. The CDR3 is made up of 13 amino acids. The V end was cut by 2 bases, the J end by 5 bases, with 9 bases between.

J is TRBJ2-3 and V is TRBV5-6; 9 bases fit TRBD2. Germline CDR1 SGHDT, CDR2 YYEEEE. The V gene end was trimmed by 0 bases and the J gene end by 4 bases; junction bases not matched to a gene: 9. This CDR3 region has 17 residues. This CDR3 reads CASSLDGGRAGADTQYF. For the CDR3, the DNA is TGTGCCAGCAGCTTGGACGGCGGGAGGGCCGGCGCAGATACGCAGTATTTT.

The chain combines TRBV10-3 with TRBJ2-7; TRBD1 aligns across 9 bases. Germline trimming cut 6 bases from V and 4 bases from J; bases unmatched to any gene: 7. This CDR3 has 14 residues. Germline-derived CDR1 and CDR2 are ENHRY and SYGVKD. The CDR3 DNA follows: TGTGCCATCAGGGGGACAGGGAGGGGGTACGAGCAGTACTTC. It encodes CAIRGTGRGYEQYF.

V usage is TRBV9 and J usage is TRBJ2-2; D gene uncertain. The CDR3 is 14 residues long. Trimming left V 2 bases short and J 6 bases short, with 11 bases between. Germline V gene data show CDR1 as SGDLS and CDR2 as YYNGEE. Here the CDR3 reads CASSVRTGPGELFF. As DNA, the CDR3 is TGTGCCAGCAGCGTCAGGACGGGCCCCGGGGAGCTGTTTTTT. Full variable domain (rest looked up from reference TRBV9 and TRBJ2-2): DSGVTQTPKHLITATGQRVTLRCSPRSGDLSVYWYQQSLDQGLQFLIQYYNGEERAKGNILERFSAQQFPDLHSELNLSSLELGDSALYFCASSVRTGPGELFFGEGSRLTVL.